Listed below are T cell receptor beta chains from one sample, sequenced in a study of shared clonotypes between healthy human individuals. TCRdb's table, derived via immunoSEQ multiplex PCR, lists solely in-frame clones and lacks some. The sample includes millions of clones, roughly 94% of them seen just once. Material for sequencing was naive CD4+ T cells sorted from blood. The receptors stem from a man between 18 and 29 years old in good health. Each CDR3 is given with its conserved first and last residue. The order of the fields is CDR3 length, D gene, clone size, V gene, J gene, CDR3 protein, CDR3 DNA. A D gene is named only where the DNA matches it firmly. Size values are once, few and many counts, or a class for expanded clones, and some rows have none.

CDR3 length: 14
D gene: TRBD1
clone size: NA
V gene: TRBV2
J gene: TRBJ2-5
CDR3 protein: CASSPDRGQETQYF
CDR3 DNA: TGTGCCAGCAGTCCTGACAGGGGCCAAGAGACCCAGTACTTC

CDR3 length: 15
D gene: TRBD1
clone size: once
V gene: TRBV2
J gene: TRBJ1-2
CDR3 protein: CASSVGQGANYGYTF
CDR3 DNA: TGTGCCAGCAGTGTAGGACAGGGCGCTAACTATGGCTACACCTTC

CDR3 length: 15
D gene: NA
clone size: NA
V gene: TRBV4-1
J gene: TRBJ1-2
CDR3 protein: CASSLSPQEASGYTF
CDR3 DNA: TGCGCCAGCAGCCTTTCCCCCCAGGAGGCGTCCGGCTACACCTTC

CDR3 length: 15
D gene: NA
clone size: NA
V gene: TRBV27
J gene: TRBJ2-2
CDR3 protein: CASSSNDWVTGELFF
CDR3 DNA: TGTGCCAGCAGTTCAAACGACTGGGTCACCGGGGAGCTGTTTTTT

CDR3 length: 17
D gene: TRBD1
clone size: NA
V gene: TRBV7-8
J gene: TRBJ2-7
CDR3 protein: CASSFTLKGQGAYEQYF
CDR3 DNA: TGTGCCAGCAGCTTTACTCTCAAAGGACAGGGGGCCTACGAGCAGTACTTC

CDR3 length: 15
D gene: NA
clone size: NA
V gene: TRBV6-6
J gene: TRBJ2-7
CDR3 protein: CASSRSAGALYEQYF
CDR3 DNA: TGTGCCAGCAGCCGATCGGCAGGAGCACTCTACGAGCAGTACTTC

CDR3 length: 13
D gene: NA
clone size: NA
V gene: TRBV11-2
J gene: TRBJ1-2
CDR3 protein: CASSLDPVYGYTF
CDR3 DNA: TGTGCCAGCAGCTTAGATCCCGTTTATGGCTACACCTTC

CDR3 length: 15
D gene: NA
clone size: once
V gene: TRBV5-1
J gene: TRBJ2-7
CDR3 protein: CASSSQQGRSYEQYF
CDR3 DNA: TGCGCCAGCAGCTCCCAACAGGGTCGCTCCTACGAGCAGTACTTC

CDR3 length: 18
D gene: NA
clone size: NA
V gene: TRBV12-5
J gene: TRBJ2-6
CDR3 protein: CASGLDRASLSGANVLTF
CDR3 DNA: TGTGCTAGTGGTTTGGACAGGGCCTCTTTATCTGGGGCCAACGTCCTGACTTTC

CDR3 length: 16
D gene: TRBD1
clone size: NA
V gene: TRBV7-8
J gene: TRBJ2-5
CDR3 protein: CASSLEPWTGWVTQYF
CDR3 DNA: TGTGCCAGCAGCTTAGAACCTTGGACAGGGTGGGTGACCCAGTACTTC